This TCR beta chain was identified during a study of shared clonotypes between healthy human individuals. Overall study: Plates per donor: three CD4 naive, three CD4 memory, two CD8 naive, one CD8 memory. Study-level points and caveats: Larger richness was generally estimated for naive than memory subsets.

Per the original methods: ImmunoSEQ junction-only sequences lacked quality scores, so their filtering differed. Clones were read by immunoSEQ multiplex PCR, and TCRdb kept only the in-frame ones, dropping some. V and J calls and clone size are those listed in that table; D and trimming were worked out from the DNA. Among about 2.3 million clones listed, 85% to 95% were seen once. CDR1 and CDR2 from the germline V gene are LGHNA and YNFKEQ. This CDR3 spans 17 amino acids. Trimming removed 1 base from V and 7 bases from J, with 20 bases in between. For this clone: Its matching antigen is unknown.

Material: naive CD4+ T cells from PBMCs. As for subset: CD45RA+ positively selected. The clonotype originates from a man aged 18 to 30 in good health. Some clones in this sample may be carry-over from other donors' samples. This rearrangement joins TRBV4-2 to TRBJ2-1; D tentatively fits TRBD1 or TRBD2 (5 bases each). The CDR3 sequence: CASSQVWGRSGVNEQFF. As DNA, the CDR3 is TGTGCCAGCAGCCAAGTATGGGGGAGATCGGGTGTGAATGAGCAGTTCTTC.